This TCR beta chain comes out of a study of T cells in localized non-small cell lung cancer. Using immunoSEQ multiplex PCR, the repertoire was profiled, and TCRdb retains in-frame clones only, with some absent. The sample holds about 920 clones, 24% seen once. This clone was detected a few times. V trimming: 4 bases; J trimming: 0 bases; junction bases outside the gene matches: 3. CDR3 size: 15 residues. From germline, CDR1 is MDHEN and CDR2 SYDVKM. The clonotype comes from a man between 35 and 75 years old with stage I squamous cell lung carcinoma. Sample: normal lung tissue next to the tumor, taken before any cancer treatment. The V and J genes are TRBV28 and TRBJ1-3; 7 bases map to TRBD1. The CDR3 bases are TGTGCCAGCAGTTATACAGGGGCCTCTGGAAACACCATATATTTT. It is translated as CASSYTGASGNTIYF.